Each of the 16 T cell receptor beta chains below was sequenced from the same sample in a study of blood T cell repertoires in COVID-19 (dated by TCRdb to about 2020). Libraries were prepared through the immunoSEQ multiplex PCR assay. TCRdb took over this immuneACCESS table, retaining in-frame rearrangements with V and J assigned. Such tables are incomplete; in checked studies, under half of the missing clones stem from an unresolved V gene, and the remainder is unexplained. The sample table shows about 190,000 clones, and about 88% are seen once. Approximately 3% of the sample comes from the top ten. Sample: PBMCs or T cells enriched from blood (not recorded which). Receptor source: a young woman who had recovered from COVID-19.

The chain recombines TRBV5-1 with TRBJ2-7, with 9 positions matching TRBD1. The germline V gene encodes CDR1 SGHRS and CDR2 YFSETQ. The CDR3 runs 14 residues. V lost 3 bases and J lost 2; bases outside the gene matches: 3. Here the CDR3 DNA reads TGCGCCAGCAGCTGGGGACAGGGTCCCTACGAGCAGTACTTC. This encodes CASSWGQGPYEQYF.

This clone occurred many times. The chain is built from TRBV3-1 (or the pseudogene TRBV3-2) and TRBJ2-1; D is unclear. CDR1 is LGHDT, CDR2 YNNKEL, per germline (reference sequence). This CDR3 spans 16 amino acids. V was trimmed by 1 base and J by 4 bases, leaving 14 bases between them. As DNA, the CDR3 is TGTGCCAGCAGCCAAGGGCATAAAGCACAGTACAATGAGCAGTTCTTC. It is translated as CASSQGHKAQYNEQFF.

The chain is built from TRBV2 and TRBJ1-3; no clear D gene. V was cut by 4 bases and J by 4 bases, with 11 bases left in between. The CDR3 contains 14 residues. Germline V gene lookup returns CDR1 SNHLY and CDR2 FYNNEI. CDR3 residues: CASSVSRFGNTIYF. Here the CDR3 DNA reads TGTGCCAGCAGTGTATCTCGGTTCGGAAACACCATATATTTT.

The chain links TRBV7-8 to TRBJ1-5; 11 bases line up with TRBD1. The junction had 11 bases not matched to a gene; V was cut back by 1 base and J by 6 bases. Germline V lookup: CDR1 SGHVS, CDR2 FQNEAQ. This CDR3 contains 18 residues. DNA for the CDR3: TGTGCCAGCAGCTTAGTAGGGACAGGGGGTAACAACGGTCAGCCCCAGCATTTT. Its translation is CASSLVGTGGNNGQPQHF.

The genes are TRBV28 and TRBJ2-2; 9 nucleotides align to TRBD2. This CDR3 is 16 amino acids long. CDR1 and CDR2 (germline): MDHEN, SYDVKM. J was trimmed by 4 bases and V by 3 bases; bases with no gene match: 6. The CDR3: CASSFTRGGATGELFF. The CDR3 nucleotides are TGTGCCAGCAGTTTTACTCGCGGGGGGGCCACCGGGGAGCTGTTTTTT.

The J gene is TRBJ2-1, the V gene TRBV19; TRBD2 matches 7 bases. Germline V lookup: CDR1 LNHDA, CDR2 SQIVND (reference sequence). J gave up 5 bases and V 7 bases, and 17 bases lay outside the gene matches. CDR3 size: 17 residues. CDR3 loop: CASNPNFGTTDNNEQFF. For the CDR3, the DNA is TGTGCCAGTAACCCAAACTTCGGGACTACGGACAACAATGAGCAGTTCTTC.

This chain links TRBV2 with TRBJ1-2, with D possibly being TRBD1 (5 bases). V was pared by 4 bases and J by 3 bases, with 9 bases between. This CDR3 is built from 13 residues. The germline gives CDR1 SNHLY, CDR2 FYNNEI. This CDR3 reads CASSGGTDYGYTF. The CDR3 nucleotides read TGTGCCAGCAGTGGGGGCACCGACTATGGCTACACCTTC.

J is TRBJ2-7 and V is TRBV27; 10 bases match TRBD1. Germline-derived CDR1 and CDR2 are MNHEY and SMNVEV (reference sequence). V dropped 3 bases and J dropped 6; count of bases not matched to a gene: 5. The CDR3 runs to 14 residues. In nucleotides, the CDR3 is TGTGCCAGCAGTTTGTCGACAGGGGGCGTCGAGCAGTACTTC. Translation: CASSLSTGGVEQYF.

The sample holds a few counts of this clone. This sequence joins TRBV20-1 and TRBJ2-5; unclear D gene. Germline CDR1 and CDR2: DFQATT and SNEGSKA (reference sequence). V was trimmed by 6 bases and J by 0 bases, leaving 5 bases between them. This CDR3 region has 11 residues. CDR3: CSARDQETQYF. For the CDR3, the DNA is TGCAGTGCCCGAGACCAAGAGACCCAGTACTTC.

V and J are TRBV15 and TRBJ1-2; D is possibly TRBD1 (5 bases). The CDR3 runs 14 residues. V was shortened by 2 bases and J by 0 bases, with 7 bases between the two germline ends. CDR1 and CDR2 (germline): LNHNV, YYDKDF (reference sequence). The CDR3 sequence is CATSRRQSNYGYTF. The CDR3 nucleotides read TGTGCCACCAGCAGACGACAGTCTAACTATGGCTACACCTTC.

The V gene is TRBV7-2, the J gene TRBJ2-1; 7 bases align to TRBD1. Germline V CDR1 and CDR2: SGHTA, FQGNSA. V lost 2 bases, J lost 16 bases, and 11 bases stayed unmatched. The CDR3 loop spans 13 amino acids. This CDR3 is CASSLLDRVDVFF. The CDR3 nucleotides read TGTGCCAGCAGCTTACTCGACAGGGTCGATGTATTCTTC.

The table lists this clone with a count of one. The chain has TRBV14 and TRBJ2-7, with D tentatively TRBD1 (6 bases). The CDR3 consists of 15 residues. CDR1 is SGHDN and CDR2 is FVKESK in the germline V gene. Trimming took off 4 bases at V and 4 bases at J, with 17 bases between the two ends. The CDR3 here is CASSPRPRDIYEQYV. CDR3 nucleotide sequence: TGTGCCAGCAGCCCACGACCACGGGACATATACGAGCAGTACGTC.

The V and J genes are TRBV21-1 and TRBJ2-7; TRBD2 was called by the table and not checked on the DNA. TRBV21-1 has pseudogene status. The CDR3 loop spans 16 amino acids. The CDR3 is CARVGASGESSYEQYF. CDR3 DNA: TGTGCCAGGGTGGGGGCTAGCGGGGAGAGCTCCTACGAGCAGTACTTC.

The rearrangement joins TRBV10-3 to TRBJ1-4, with D perhaps TRBD1 (5 bases). CDR3 length equals 13 residues. V was cut by 4 bases and J by 5 bases, with 8 bases left in between. Looked up from germline, CDR1 is ENHRY and CDR2 is SYGVKD. The DNA for the CDR3 is TGTGCCATCAGTGGGGGGGGAAATGAAAAACTGTTTTTT. Its protein is CAISGGGNEKLFF.

The chain joins TRBV7-9 to TRBJ1-2, with 8 bases fitting TRBD1. The CDR3 is 13 residues long. Germline V gene data show CDR1 as SEHNR and CDR2 as FQNEAQ (reference sequence). J was trimmed by 8 bases and V by 1 base; bases with no gene match: 3. CDR3 DNA sequence: TGTGCCAGCAGCTTAGGGACAGGGTCCGGCTACACCTTC. Protein: CASSLGTGSGYTF.

This chain links TRBV3-1 (or the pseudogene TRBV3-2) with TRBJ2-4, with a possible D match to TRBD2 (5 bases). The germline V gene encodes CDR1 LGHDT and CDR2 YNNKEL (reference sequence). The V end was cut by 3 bases, the J end by 9 bases, with 6 bases between. This CDR3 region has 11 residues. CDR3 loop: CASSQGSIQYF. The CDR3 DNA follows: TGTGCCAGCAGCCAGGGGAGCATTCAGTACTTC.